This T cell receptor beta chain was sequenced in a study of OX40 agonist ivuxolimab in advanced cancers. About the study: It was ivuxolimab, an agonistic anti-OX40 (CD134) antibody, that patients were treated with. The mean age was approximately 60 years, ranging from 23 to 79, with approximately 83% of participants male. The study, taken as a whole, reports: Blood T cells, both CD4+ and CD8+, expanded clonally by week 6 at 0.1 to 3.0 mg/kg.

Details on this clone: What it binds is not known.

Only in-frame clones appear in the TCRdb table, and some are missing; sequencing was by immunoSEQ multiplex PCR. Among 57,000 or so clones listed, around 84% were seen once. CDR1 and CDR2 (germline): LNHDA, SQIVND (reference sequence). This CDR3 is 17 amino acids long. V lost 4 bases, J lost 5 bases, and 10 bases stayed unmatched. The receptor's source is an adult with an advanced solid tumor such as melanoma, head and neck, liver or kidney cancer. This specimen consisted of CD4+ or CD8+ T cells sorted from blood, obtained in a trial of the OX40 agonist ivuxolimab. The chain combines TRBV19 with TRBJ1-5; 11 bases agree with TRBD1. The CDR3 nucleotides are TGTGCCAGTAGTAGACAATCCGGACAGGGGGCTGATCAGCCCCAGCATTTT. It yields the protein CASSRQSGQGADQPQHF.